Listed here are 31 T cell receptor beta chains from one sample, sequenced in a study of blood T cell repertoires in COVID-19. Clones were read by immunoSEQ multiplex PCR, and TCRdb kept only the in-frame ones, dropping some. Of fewer than 600,000 clones in the sample, roughly 89% were seen once. The sequencing sample was made of peripheral blood. Receptor source: a man aged 18 to 30 with COVID-19, enrolled during active disease.

The chain couples TRBV5-1 to TRBJ2-1, with 9 nucleotides matching TRBD2. Germline trimming cut 2 bases from V and 2 bases from J; bases unmatched to any gene: 8. The CDR3 length is 17 residues. Germline V gene lookup returns CDR1 SGHRS and CDR2 YFSETQ. In DNA, the CDR3 is TGCGCCAGCAGCTTTGATTTAGGCGGGAGGGCCTACAATGAGCAGTTCTTC. It translates to CASSFDLGGRAYNEQFF. The full variable domain, with the rest looked up from reference TRBV5-1 and TRBJ2-1, is KAGVTQTPRYLIKTRGQQVTLSCSPISGHRSVSWYQQTPGQGLQFLFEYFSETQRNKGNFPGRFSGRQFSNSRSEMNVSTLELGDSALYLCASSFDLGGRAYNEQFFGPGTRLTVL.

The count of this clone is one. The DNA for the CDR3 is TGCGCCAGCAGCCAGGCCCGGGACAGTGACGAGACCCAGTACTTC. This gives the protein CASSQARDSDETQYF. V gene TRBV4-1 combines with J gene TRBJ2-5; 7 nucleotides line up with TRBD1. Germline CDR1 and CDR2: MGHRA and YSYEKL. The CDR3 has 15 amino acids. Losses at the gene ends were 3 bases for V and 5 bases for J; bases not matched to a gene: 9.

The chain uses TRBV6-5 and TRBJ1-5; D ambiguous. V lost 6 bases to trimming and J lost 7 bases, with 13 bases between them. Germline V gives CDR1 MNHEY, CDR2 SVGAGI. This CDR3 spans 13 amino acids. CDR3 DNA: TGTGCCAGCAGCACCGAGGCAGAGCAGCCCCAGCATTTT. Translation gives CASSTEAEQPQHF.

The chain has TRBV3-1 (or the pseudogene TRBV3-2) and TRBJ1-1; D ambiguous. Germline V gives CDR1 LGHDT, CDR2 YNNKEL (reference sequence). CDR3 length: 13 residues. V lost 0 bases and J 5 bases, leaving 7 bases between the germline ends. This CDR3 reads CASSQDGRTEAFF. The CDR3, as DNA: TGTGCCAGCAGCCAAGATGGGAGGACTGAAGCTTTCTTT.

This clone appeared a single time. The chain joins TRBV7-9 to TRBJ1-1, with 11 positions matching TRBD1. The CDR3 contains 16 residues. V gave up 5 bases and J gave up 4 bases; unmatched junction bases: 9. Germline CDR1 and CDR2: SEHNR and FQNEAQ (reference sequence). CDR3 protein: CASSPAGQGAFTEAFF. In DNA, the CDR3 is TGTGCCAGCAGCCCCGCCGGACAGGGGGCGTTCACTGAAGCTTTCTTT.

The V call is TRBV9, the J call TRBJ2-3; 11 bases line up with TRBD2. CDR3 length: 17 residues. The germline V gene encodes CDR1 SGDLS and CDR2 YYNGEE. V was clipped by 0 bases and J by 0 bases; unmatched bases: 3. The CDR3 region is CASSVGVAGGSTDTQYF. The CDR3 nucleotides are TGTGCCAGCAGCGTAGGGGTAGCGGGGGGGAGCACAGATACGCAGTATTTT.

This clone was counted a few times. The chain carries TRBV5-1 and TRBJ2-5; D call uncertain. The germline V and J ends were trimmed by 1 base and 2 bases, with 12 bases remaining between them. Germline V lookup: CDR1 SGHRS, CDR2 YFSETQ. This CDR3 region has 15 residues. CDR3 sequence reads: CASSLWAGDQETQYF. As DNA, the CDR3 is TGCGCCAGCAGCTTGTGGGCAGGCGATCAAGAGACCCAGTACTTC.

This chain connects TRBV24-1 to TRBJ1-1; 10 bases match TRBD1. The CDR3 loop spans 13 amino acids. Looked up from germline, CDR1 is KGHDR and CDR2 is SFDVKD. The V and J ends lost 4 bases and 5 bases, in that order; junction bases with no gene match: 0. The CDR3 DNA is TGTGCCACCAGTGAGGACAGGGGGACTGAAGCTTTCTTT. It is translated as CATSEDRGTEAFF.

This clone came up once. J is TRBJ2-7 and V is TRBV12-5; 7 bases are a match to TRBD1. J lost 9 bases, V lost 0 bases, and 17 bases had no gene match. Germline CDR1 is LGHNT and CDR2 is FRNRAP. The CDR3 is 17 amino acids. The CDR3 is CASGLVWSTGEIARQYF. As DNA, the CDR3 is TGTGCTAGTGGTTTGGTCTGGTCCACAGGGGAGATCGCGAGGCAGTACTTC.

V is TRBV4-2 and J is TRBJ2-2; TRBD2 agrees at 12 bases. The CDR3 has 17 amino acids. Germline CDR1 LGHNA, CDR2 YNFKEQ. With 4 bases clipped from V and 2 bases from J, the junction kept 5 bases outside the gene matches. The CDR3 loop is CASSPRTSGANTGELFF. The CDR3 bases are TGTGCCAGCAGCCCCCGGACTAGCGGGGCAAACACCGGGGAGCTGTTTTTT.

This clone showed up just once. The chain uses TRBV27 and TRBJ2-7; TRBD2 might be the D (6 bases). From germline, CDR1 is MNHEY and CDR2 SMNVEV (reference sequence). V was trimmed by 6 bases and J by 2 bases, leaving 17 bases between them. The CDR3 is 15 amino acids. CDR3 sequence reads: CASSPAGPGPYEQYF. DNA of the CDR3: TGTGCCAGCAGCCCTGCGGGGCCGGGCCCCTACGAGCAGTACTTC.

The chain employs TRBV14 and TRBJ2-7; D is possibly TRBD2 (6 bases). There are 14 residues in the CDR3. The germline V gene encodes CDR1 SGHDN and CDR2 FVKESK. V gave up 0 bases and J gave up 5 bases, with 11 bases separating them. Here the CDR3 reads CASSQDLWGDEQYF. CDR3 DNA: TGTGCCAGCAGCCAAGATTTGTGGGGGGACGAGCAGTACTTC.

The V call is TRBV18, the J call TRBJ2-1, with 9 positions matching TRBD2. Unmatched junction bases numbered 3, after V lost 0 bases and J lost 3 bases. The CDR3 consists of 16 residues. The V gene's germline CDR1 is KGHSH and CDR2 LQKENI. CDR3 residues: CASSPPASGVYNEQFF. CDR3 bases: TGTGCCAGCTCACCACCGGCTAGCGGGGTCTACAATGAGCAGTTCTTC.

The chain uses TRBV7-2 and TRBJ1-5, with D perhaps matching TRBD1 (5 bases). Germline V gives CDR1 SGHTA, CDR2 FQGNSA. Trimming stripped 3 bases from V and 2 bases from J, with 17 bases between. This CDR3 is built from 17 residues. In DNA, the CDR3 is TGTGCCAGCAGCTTCCCTGCAGGCGGGGGAGGCAATCAGCCCCAGCATTTT. As protein: CASSFPAGGGGNQPQHF.

This sequence joins TRBV7-9 and TRBJ2-5; D is undetermined. The CDR3 extends over 12 amino acids. Germline values: CDR1 SEHNR, CDR2 FQNEAQ (reference sequence). V shed 1 base and J shed 3 bases, with 3 bases lying between them. The CDR3 region has the DNA TGTGCCAGCAGCTTAGTAGAAGAGACCCAGTACTTC. Protein: CASSLVEETQYF.

J is TRBJ2-1 and V is TRBV25-1, with 8 nucleotides matching TRBD2. Germline lookup yields CDR1 MGHDK and CDR2 SYGVNS. The CDR3 loop spans 15 amino acids. With V trimmed by 1 base and J by 8 bases, 7 bases remained unmatched. The CDR3 sequence is CASSESTSGLDEQFF. DNA for the CDR3: TGTGCCAGCAGTGAATCTACTAGCGGACTAGATGAGCAGTTCTTC.

This chain uses TRBV7-8 with TRBJ2-5; D possibly corresponds to TRBD2 (5 bases). Trimming stripped 4 bases from V and 1 base from J, with 10 bases between. From germline, CDR1 is SGHVS and CDR2 FQNEAQ. The CDR3 contains 14 residues. Written as DNA, the CDR3 is TGTGCCAGCAGCTCCAGGCGGGCCCAAGAGACCCAGTACTTC. Its translation: CASSSRRAQETQYF.

The chain couples TRBV18 to TRBJ2-5; 12 bases are shared with TRBD2. V was pared by 5 bases and J by 5 bases, with 6 bases of the junction left unmatched. CDR1 and CDR2 from the germline V gene are KGHSH and LQKENI. The CDR3 covers 15 residues. This CDR3 reads CASSRTSGTGETQYF. CDR3 bases: TGTGCCAGCTCAAGGACTAGCGGGACGGGGGAGACCCAGTACTTC.

The chain has TRBV27 and TRBJ1-6; 10 bases fit TRBD1. This CDR3 spans 18 amino acids. CDR1 is MNHEY and CDR2 is SMNVEV in the germline V gene (reference sequence). V was clipped by 5 bases and J by 6 bases; unmatched bases: 13. CDR3 nucleotide sequence: TGTGCCAGCAGTCGCCGGGACAGGGGCTCCCTGGTTAATTCACCCCTCCACTTT. Its protein is CASSRRDRGSLVNSPLHF.

This chain links TRBV2 with TRBJ1-6; perhaps TRBD1 as D (5 bases). V was shortened by 6 bases and J by 9 bases, with 21 bases between the two germline ends. The CDR3 is made up of 16 amino acids. CDR1 is SNHLY, CDR2 FYNNEI, per germline. The CDR3 nucleotides are TGTGCCAGCAGCCGCGGGGGGTTTAGTGTTGGTTCACCCCTCCACTTT. This sequence encodes CASSRGGFSVGSPLHF.

In its sample, this clone was seen a few times. The chain is built from TRBV7-9 and TRBJ2-1, with 11 bases lining up with TRBD2. The junction had 18 bases not matched to a gene; V was cut back by 5 bases and J by 15 bases. Germline CDR1 reads SEHNR; CDR2 reads FQNEAQ (reference sequence). This CDR3 comprises 16 residues. CDR3 sequence (DNA): TGTGCCAGCAGCACCCGCCTGACTAGCGGGACCTACGGGCGGTTCTTC. Protein product: CASSTRLTSGTYGRFF.

The V gene is TRBV2, the J gene TRBJ2-3, with D perhaps matching TRBD2 (5 bases). The CDR3 is made up of 15 amino acids. V lost 1 base and J lost 8, with 16 bases in between. Germline V lookup: CDR1 SNHLY, CDR2 FYNNEI. CDR3 DNA sequence: TGTGCCAGCAGTGAAGTACGAGGGCTCTGGGCTACGCAGTATTTT. This gives the protein CASSEVRGLWATQYF.

The chain links TRBV6-5 to TRBJ2-7; 8 bases align to TRBD1. CDR3 length: 13 residues. Germline values: CDR1 MNHEY, CDR2 SVGAGI. The J segment lost 5 bases and the V segment lost 5 bases, leaving 5 bases of the junction unmatched. The CDR3 loop is CASSRGTGHEQYF. CDR3 in DNA: TGTGCCAGCAGTCGCGGGACAGGCCACGAGCAGTACTTC.

The chain carries TRBV12-5 and TRBJ2-1; 10 nucleotides match TRBD2. CDR1 and CDR2 (germline): LGHNT, FRNRAP. This CDR3 has 16 amino acids. V shed 6 bases, J shed 1 base, and the junction held 6 bases outside the gene matches. DNA of the CDR3: TGTGCTAGTGGACCCAGCGGGGGGGCTTCCTACAATGAGCAGTTCTTC. Translating it yields CASGPSGGASYNEQFF.

This clone was detected only a few times. The genes are TRBV4-1 and TRBJ1-2, with D possibly being TRBD1 (6 bases). Trimming stripped 5 bases from V and 8 bases from J, with 18 bases between. Germline V CDR1 and CDR2: MGHRA, YSYEKL. The CDR3 loop spans 14 amino acids. CDR3 DNA sequence: TGCGCCAGCAGCGTCGTCGCAGGGGCGTCAGGCTACACCTTC. It encodes CASSVVAGASGYTF.

About this clone itself: The identical CDR3 is also encoded by other nucleotide sequences in the sample. This chain joins TRBV19 and TRBJ2-1; D is possibly TRBD1 (6 bases). Germline-derived CDR1 and CDR2 are LNHDA and SQIVND (reference sequence). This CDR3 is 13 amino acids long. The V end lost 1 base, the J end lost 6 bases, and 7 bases lay between the germline ends. Here the CDR3 reads CASSIGQVNEQFF. The DNA of the CDR3 is TGTGCCAGTAGTATAGGACAGGTCAATGAGCAGTTCTTC.

The chain is built from TRBV5-1 and TRBJ1-1, with 7 bases matching TRBD1. The V gene end was trimmed by 3 bases and the J gene end by 6 bases; junction bases not matched to a gene: 8. Germline V gene lookup returns CDR1 SGHRS and CDR2 YFSETQ. The CDR3 covers 14 residues. The CDR3 is CASSSGQLYAEAFF. Written as DNA, the CDR3 is TGCGCCAGCAGCTCGGGACAGCTTTACGCTGAAGCTTTCTTT.

This chain connects TRBV12-5 to TRBJ2-3; D not certain. V was cut by 3 bases and J by 5 bases, with 9 bases left in between. CDR3 size: 13 residues. The germline V gene has CDR1 LGHNT and CDR2 FRNRAP. CDR3 sequence: CASGFPGGDTQYF. For the CDR3, the DNA is TGTGCTAGTGGTTTCCCGGGTGGAGATACGCAGTATTTT.

This clone was detected a few times. The chain has TRBV27 and TRBJ2-2; no clear D gene. CDR3 length: 15 amino acids. Germline CDR1 reads MNHEY; CDR2 reads SMNVEV (reference sequence). Trimming pared 5 bases from V and 5 bases from J, leaving 15 bases between. CDR3 bases: TGTGCCAGCAGTCCGAGGCTTTGGAAAACCGGGGAGCTGTTTTTT. This translates into CASSPRLWKTGELFF.

The chain uses TRBV24-1 and TRBJ2-5; D is uncertain. The V gene lost 12 bases and the J gene lost 0 bases, with 16 bases spanning the gap. Germline values: CDR1 KGHDR, CDR2 SFDVKD. The CDR3 is 14 amino acids. Here the CDR3 reads CAVPPRGYQETQYF. CDR3 DNA: TGTGCCGTACCGCCGCGAGGCTACCAAGAGACCCAGTACTTC.

The rearrangement joins TRBV15 to TRBJ2-2, with 11 bases that match TRBD1. The CDR3 runs 18 residues. Germline-derived CDR1 and CDR2 are LNHNV and YYDKDF (reference sequence). V was pared by 1 base and J by 5 bases, with 9 bases of the junction left unmatched. CDR3 loop: CATSRGSRTGGSTGELFF. CDR3 in DNA: TGTGCCACCAGCAGAGGATCAAGGACAGGGGGCTCGACCGGGGAGCTGTTTTTT.